The 17 T cell receptor beta chains below were found in one sample sequenced in a study of blood T cell repertoires in COVID-19. Here immunoSEQ multiplex PCR was the method, and the copy in TCRdb shows in-frame clones only, minus some. This sample has around 130,000 clones, with roughly 80% found just once. Sequenced sample: peripheral blood. These receptors came from a woman of 80 years or more with acute or convalescent COVID-19.

This rearrangement joins TRBV2 to TRBJ1-5; the D gene is possibly TRBD1 (5 bases). V was trimmed by 1 base and J by 6 bases, leaving 13 bases between them. The CDR3 is made up of 15 amino acids. Germline V gene sequence: CDR1 SNHLY, CDR2 FYNNEI. CDR3 protein: CASSEGLRETQPQHF. In DNA form, the CDR3 reads TGTGCCAGCAGTGAAGGTCTCAGGGAAACTCAGCCCCAGCATTTT.

V gene TRBV27 combines with J gene TRBJ2-1, with TRBD2 matching over 9 bases. The junction had 9 bases not matched to a gene; V was cut back by 2 bases and J by 10 bases. Germline V lookup: CDR1 MNHEY, CDR2 SMNVEV (reference sequence). CDR3 length: 15 amino acids. CDR3 loop: CASSLGRGGGSEQFF. DNA for the CDR3: TGTGCCAGCAGTTTAGGGCGGGGGGGCGGAAGCGAGCAGTTCTTC.

The chain carries TRBV15 and TRBJ2-4, with TRBD2 matching 8 bases. The germline CDR1 and CDR2 sequences are LNHNV and YYDKDF (reference sequence). The V gene end was trimmed by 4 bases and the J gene end by 7 bases; junction bases not matched to a gene: 12. The CDR3 covers 16 residues. Written as DNA, the CDR3 is TGTGCCACCAGCACATGGGTCGGGAGGGCCACCAACATTCAGTACTTC. Residues: CATSTWVGRATNIQYF. Drawing the rest from reference TRBV15 and TRBJ2-4, the complete variable domain is DAMVIQNPRYQVTQFGKPVTLSCSQTLNHNVMYWYQQKSSQAPKLLFHYYDKDFNNEADTPDNFQSRRPNTSFCFLDIRSPGLGDTAMYLCATSTWVGRATNIQYFGAGTRLSVL.

A single count supports this clone. This chain links TRBV7-9 with TRBJ2-7, with D perhaps matching TRBD1 (5 bases). CDR3 size: 15 residues. CDR1 and CDR2 (germline): SEHNR, FQNEAQ (reference sequence). The V end was cut by 5 bases, the J end by 3 bases, with 17 bases between. This CDR3 reads CASSSSPRGRYEQYF. Here the CDR3 DNA reads TGTGCCAGCAGCAGTTCCCCAAGGGGTCGCTACGAGCAGTACTTC.

A single count supports this clone. This chain joins TRBV18 and TRBJ1-1, with TRBD1 as a possible D gene (6 bases). Looked up from germline, CDR1 is KGHSH and CDR2 is LQKENI. The CDR3 runs to 15 residues. Deletions cut 1 base from V and 0 bases from J, with 9 bases between. This chain's CDR3 is CASSPQGGVNTEAFF. The CDR3 coding sequence is TGTGCCAGCTCACCACAGGGGGGGGTGAACACTGAAGCTTTCTTT.

This clone was counted only a few times. Because the CDR3's place on the DNA is in doubt, the DNA is left out and the CDR3 is given as listed by TCRdb. The chain carries TRBV27 and TRBJ1-1. Termini included, the CDR3 measures 12 amino acids. Per the germline V gene, CDR1 is MNHEY and CDR2 is SMNVEV (reference sequence). The CDR3 here is CASSSSGTEAFF.

The chain uses TRBV27 and TRBJ1-2; perhaps TRBD1 as D (5 bases). Deletions cut 7 bases from V and 3 bases from J, with 15 bases between. CDR1 and CDR2 from the germline V gene are MNHEY and SMNVEV (reference sequence). CDR3 length: 14 amino acids. CDR3 residues: CASTPMWGDYGYTF. The CDR3, as DNA: TGTGCCAGCACCCCTATGTGGGGGGACTATGGCTACACCTTC.

The chain has TRBV5-1 and TRBJ1-4; D possibly corresponds to TRBD1 (6 bases). The CDR3 consists of 15 residues. The V end was cut by 4 bases, the J end by 0 bases, with 10 bases between. The germline V gene encodes CDR1 SGHRS and CDR2 YFSETQ. The CDR3 region is CASSPAGATNEKLFF. The CDR3 DNA reads TGCGCCAGCAGCCCCGCAGGGGCAACTAATGAAAAACTGTTTTTT.

The chain is built from TRBV19 and TRBJ2-6; D possibly corresponds to TRBD1 (6 bases). Trimming took off 7 bases at V and 2 bases at J, with 21 bases between the two ends. The CDR3 covers 18 residues. The germline gives CDR1 LNHDA, CDR2 SQIVND (reference sequence). The CDR3 here is CASTSRDTVRAGANVLTF. DNA of the CDR3: TGTGCCAGTACTTCCCGGGACACCGTCCGAGCTGGGGCCAACGTCCTGACTTTC.

The rearrangement joins TRBV12-3 or TRBV12-4 to TRBJ1-2; D is ambiguous. This CDR3 is built from 13 residues. Deletions cut 5 bases from V and 2 bases from J, with 9 bases between. CDR3 protein: CASSPHGNYGYTF. The DNA of the CDR3 is TGTGCCAGCAGTCCCCACGGGAACTATGGCTACACCTTC.

The rearrangement uses TRBV2 and TRBJ1-1, with D perhaps TRBD1 (5 bases). CDR1 and CDR2 from the germline V gene are SNHLY and FYNNEI. Trimming cost V 11 bases and J 5 bases, with 15 bases left between them. The CDR3 sequence is 12 residues long. CDR3 coding DNA: TGTGCCCACGTAGGGGAATATACTGAAGCTTTCTTT. It translates to CAHVGEYTEAFF.

The V call is TRBV4-1, the J call TRBJ2-2; TRBD1 aligns across 12 bases. The germline gives CDR1 MGHRA, CDR2 YSYEKL. CDR3 size: 15 residues. Trimming cost V 4 bases and J 5 bases; bases outside gene matches: 2. CDR3 in amino acids: CASSPGQGATGELFF. In nucleotides, the CDR3 is TGCGCCAGCAGCCCGGGACAGGGGGCGACCGGGGAGCTGTTTTTT.

The rearrangement links TRBV11-2 to TRBJ2-1; D may be TRBD2 (6 bases). Germline V gives CDR1 SGHAT, CDR2 FQNNGV. CDR3 length equals 14 residues. V lost 5 bases and J 7 bases, leaving 15 bases between the germline ends. The CDR3 region has the DNA TGTGCCAGCAGCACGACCCGGAGGGTGAATGAGCAGTTCTTC. It encodes CASSTTRRVNEQFF.

This sequence joins TRBV28 and TRBJ1-3; D remains ambiguous. CDR1 and CDR2 from the germline V gene are MDHEN and SYDVKM. The CDR3 is 15 amino acids. Deletions cut 3 bases from V and 0 bases from J, with 9 bases between. The DNA for the CDR3 is TGTGCCAGCAGTTTGGTGACAACCTCTGGAAACACCATATATTTT. This codes for CASSLVTTSGNTIYF. The variable domain in full, completed from reference TRBV28 and TRBJ1-3, reads DVKVTQSSRYLVKRTGEKVFLECVQDMDHENMFWYRQDPGLGLRLIYFSYDVKMKEKGDIPEGYSVSREKKERFSLILESASTNQTSMYLCASSLVTTSGNTIYFGEGSWLTVV.

In this sample, this clone turned up a few times. This chain uses TRBV30 with TRBJ2-3; the match to TRBD2 covers 8 bases. The CDR3 is 16 residues long. Germline CDR1 and CDR2: GTSNPN and SVGIG (reference sequence). The V segment lost 8 bases and the J segment 2 bases; nucleotides outside the gene matches: 15. CDR3 bases: TGTGCCCTTAGCGGGGCTACTAGACGGTTCACAGATACGCAGTATTTT. Its protein is CALSGATRRFTDTQYF.

The chain has TRBV27 and TRBJ1-4; TRBD1 aligns across 9 bases. The CDR3 totals 14 residues. After removal of 5 bases from V and 6 bases from J, the junction contained 4 bases not matched to a gene. Germline loops: CDR1 MNHEY, CDR2 SMNVEV (reference sequence). The CDR3 DNA is TGTGCCAGCAGTCCGGGACAGGGCCATGAAAAACTGTTTTTT. Protein: CASSPGQGHEKLFF.

The chain links TRBV9 to TRBJ2-3; 13 bases line up with TRBD2. Losses at the gene ends were 3 bases for V and 6 bases for J; bases not matched to a gene: 7. CDR1 and CDR2 (germline): SGDLS, YYNGEE. The CDR3 contains 16 residues. For the CDR3, the DNA is TGTGCCAGCAGCGAAGGGACTAGCGGGGAAAGGGATACGCAGTATTTT. Amino acids: CASSEGTSGERDTQYF.